The T cell receptor (beta chain) described here comes from a study of identical twins. Study-level results: Insertions were reduced in abundant cord blood beta clonotypes but not in memory repertoires.

TCRdb itself ran the 5' RACE reads through MiXCR, one entry per CDR3 protein. The repertoire consists of roughly 1,500,000 distinct CDR3 sequences, with around 29% occurring once and the leading ten covering over 0.25%. Per the germline V gene, CDR1 is MNHNS and CDR2 is SASEGT. V lost 10 bases, J lost 8 bases, and 11 bases lay in between. This CDR3 contains 10 residues. This clonotype was seen only a few times. Antigen unknown. The chain links TRBV6-1 to TRBJ1-2; D is undetermined. The material sequenced was cord blood. This sequence originates from a newborn girl in good health. In DNA form, the CDR3 reads TGTGCCACCCTTTTTGGGGGCTACACCTTC. Translated, it gives CATLFGGYTF.